Many counts were recorded for the clone carrying this T cell receptor beta chain. The data were obtained in a study of low-dose radiotherapy and immunotherapy resistance in tumors. Turning to the study itself: Intravenous cyclophosphamide 200 mg/m2 was given every two weeks, one day before radiation and immunotherapy.

Unmatched junction bases numbered 8, after V lost 5 bases and J lost 4 bases. The CDR3 extends over 16 amino acids. Per germline, CDR1 MNHEY and CDR2 SVGEGT. Primers targeting TRAV and TRBV primed first-strand cDNA, covering alpha and beta chains. With a V-primer adapter and a constant-region primer, TCRs were amplified for roughly 21 PCR cycles. TCRdb recomputed calls from the reads with MiXCR, one row per CDR3 protein. The table shows 64,000 or so distinct CDR3 sequences, with around 31% occurring only once. Time point indicated: before trial treatment. Nivolumab, ipilimumab, aspirin, low-dose cyclophosphamide and low-dose radiotherapy were given to donors.

The rearrangement joins TRBV6-2 or TRBV6-3 to TRBJ2-2, with TRBD2 matching over 9 bases. Sequenced material: PBMCs, taken before treatment. The clonotype comes from a female donor with ovarian cancer. The CDR3 DNA sequence: TGTGCCAGCAGTACCTTAGCGGGGGCGCTCACCGGGGAGCTGTTTTTT. It encodes CASSTLAGALTGELFF.